The 12 T cell receptor beta chains listed next were all sequenced from one sample in a study of OX40 agonist ivuxolimab in advanced cancers. Only in-frame clones appear in the TCRdb table, and some are missing; sequencing was by immunoSEQ multiplex PCR. The sample carries 84,000 or so clones, around nine tenths recorded once. Source: CD4+ or CD8+ T cells sorted from blood, taken in a trial of the OX40 agonist ivuxolimab. The origin of the receptors is an adult with an advanced solid tumor such as melanoma, head and neck, liver or kidney cancer.

The chain joins TRBV6-5 to TRBJ1-2; D is ambiguous. The germline V gene encodes CDR1 MNHEY and CDR2 SVGAGI. The V end was cut by 9 bases, the J end by 6 bases, with 14 bases between. The CDR3 is made up of 12 amino acids. The CDR3 DNA is TGTGCCAGTGGAAAAGGGTTGGATGGCTACACCTTC. It codes for CASGKGLDGYTF.

This chain connects TRBV5-1 to TRBJ1-5; maybe TRBD1 (6 bases). The CDR3 has 15 amino acids. Per germline, CDR1 SGHRS and CDR2 YFSETQ. V lost 0 bases to trimming and J lost 3 bases, with 10 bases between them. CDR3 nucleotide sequence: TGCGCCAGCAGCTTGGAGACAGGTTTCAATCAGCCCCAGCATTTT. It specifies CASSLETGFNQPQHF. Filled out from reference TRBV5-1 and TRBJ1-5, the complete variable domain reads KAGVTQTPRYLIKTRGQQVTLSCSPISGHRSVSWYQQTPGQGLQFLFEYFSETQRNKGNFPGRFSGRQFSNSRSEMNVSTLELGDSALYLCASSLETGFNQPQHFGDGTRLSIL.

The chain couples TRBV11-2 to TRBJ2-7, with D uncertain. This CDR3 spans 14 amino acids. Germline CDR1 and CDR2: SGHAT and FQNNGV. Trimming cost V 0 bases and J 0 bases, with 6 bases left between them. Here the CDR3 DNA reads TGTGCCAGCAGCTTAGAGTCCACCTCCTACGAGCAGTACTTC. It encodes CASSLESTSYEQYF.

The chain links TRBV21-1 to TRBJ1-1; TRBD1 is the table's D call, not checked against the DNA. TRBV21-1 is shown as a pseudogene. This CDR3 has 18 residues. The CDR3 loop reads CASSAGGPGQGADTEAFF. CDR3 in DNA: TGTGCCAGCAGCGCCGGAGGACCGGGACAAGGGGCGGACACTGAAGCTTTCTTT.

The rearrangement uses TRBV7-3 and TRBJ2-2, with D maybe TRBD1 (5 bases). The V gene lost 0 bases and the J gene lost 1 base, with 18 bases spanning the gap. Germline-derived CDR1 and CDR2 are SGHTA and FQGTGA. The CDR3 has 19 amino acids. CDR3 coding DNA: TGTGCCAGCAGCTTAACCCCCAGCTGGGGCTTTGAGAACACCGGGGAGCTGTTTTTT. Its translation is CASSLTPSWGFENTGELFF.

The chain is built from TRBV5-1 and TRBJ2-7; 9 bases are shared with TRBD2. This CDR3 spans 15 amino acids. Per germline, CDR1 SGHRS and CDR2 YFSETQ. J was trimmed by 3 bases and V by 2 bases; bases with no gene match: 6. CDR3 loop: CASSFLGSGGYEQYF. The CDR3 DNA follows: TGCGCCAGCAGCTTTTTGGGTAGCGGGGGCTACGAGCAGTACTTC. The complete variable domain, with remaining parts taken from reference TRBV5-1 and TRBJ2-7, reads KAGVTQTPRYLIKTRGQQVTLSCSPISGHRSVSWYQQTPGQGLQFLFEYFSETQRNKGNFPGRFSGRQFSNSRSEMNVSTLELGDSALYLCASSFLGSGGYEQYFGPGTRLTVT.

This clone was seen more than once but under ten times. This CDR3 is CASSLGSQPQHF. CDR3 nucleotides: TGTGCCAGCAGCTTAGGATCTCAGCCCCAGCATTTT. The rearrangement links TRBV7-9 to TRBJ1-5; D is unresolved. V lost 1 base, J lost 6 bases, and 4 bases lay in between. The CDR3 consists of 12 residues. CDR1 and CDR2 (germline): SEHNR, FQNEAQ (reference sequence). Using reference TRBV7-9 and TRBJ1-5 for the parts outside the CDR3, the full variable domain is DTGVSQNPRHKITKRGQNVTFRCDPISEHNRLYWYRQTLGQGPEFLTYFQNEAQLEKSRLLSDRFSAERPKGSFSTLEIQRTEQGDSAMYLCASSLGSQPQHFGDGTRLSIL.

V gene TRBV7-6 combines with J gene TRBJ2-1, with D perhaps assigned TRBD1 or TRBD2 (6 bases each). The CDR3 contains 15 residues. The V and J ends lost 2 bases and 5 bases respectively, with 13 bases between them. CDR1 is SGHVS and CDR2 is FNYEAQ in the germline V gene. The CDR3 loop reads CASSLSGAPHNEQFF. CDR3 DNA sequence: TGTGCCAGCAGCTTATCGGGGGCACCGCACAATGAGCAGTTCTTC.

The chain joins TRBV19 to TRBJ1-2, with D possibly matching TRBD1 (5 bases). CDR3 size: 13 residues. Germline CDR1 LNHDA, CDR2 SQIVND (reference sequence). V dropped 4 bases and J dropped 7 bases, with 13 bases sitting between them. The DNA of the CDR3 is TGTGCCAGTAGTAATAGGGGTTCGAGTGGCTACACCTTC. Protein sequence: CASSNRGSSGYTF.

The chain recombines TRBV19 with TRBJ2-2; D not certain. V lost 7 bases and J 0 bases, leaving 6 bases between the germline ends. This CDR3 comprises 13 residues. Per the germline V gene, CDR1 is LNHDA and CDR2 is SQIVND (reference sequence). CDR3 sequence: CASMTPNTGELFF. The CDR3 DNA reads as TGTGCCAGTATGACACCGAACACCGGGGAGCTGTTTTTT.

The rearrangement links TRBV7-9 to TRBJ2-3; TRBD1 is a possible D gene (5 bases). Trimming removed 7 bases at V and 1 base at J, with 18 bases between. This CDR3 has 16 amino acids. Germline-derived CDR1 and CDR2 are SEHNR and FQNEAQ (reference sequence). This CDR3 is CASNLPREGGTDTQYF. The CDR3 bases are TGTGCCAGCAACCTACCCAGGGAAGGGGGCACAGATACGCAGTATTTT.

This clone was recorded only once. V and J are TRBV5-6 and TRBJ1-5; perhaps TRBD1 as D (5 bases). The CDR3 extends over 15 amino acids. V lost 0 bases and J lost 2, with 9 bases in between. Germline V gene lookup returns CDR1 SGHDT and CDR2 YYEEEE. CDR3 bases: TGTGCCAGCAGCTTGGGGGGCTGGGGCAATCAGCCCCAGCATTTT. Protein: CASSLGGWGNQPQHF.